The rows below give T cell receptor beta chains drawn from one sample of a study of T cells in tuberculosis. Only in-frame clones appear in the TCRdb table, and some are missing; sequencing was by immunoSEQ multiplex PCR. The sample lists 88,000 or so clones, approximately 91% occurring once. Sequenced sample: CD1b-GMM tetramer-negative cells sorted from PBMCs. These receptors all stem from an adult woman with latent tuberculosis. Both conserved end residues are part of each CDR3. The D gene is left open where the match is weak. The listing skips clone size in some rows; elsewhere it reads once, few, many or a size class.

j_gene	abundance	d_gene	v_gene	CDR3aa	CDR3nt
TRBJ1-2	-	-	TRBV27	CASSLKAGTYGYTF	TGTGCCAGCAGTTTGAAGGCAGGGACATATGGCTACACCTTC
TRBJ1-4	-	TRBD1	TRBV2	CASVTSGTGFLLNEKLFF	TGTGCCAGCGTTACCTCCGGGACAGGTTTCCTCCTTAATGAAAAACTGTTTTTT
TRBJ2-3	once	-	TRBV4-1	CASSLDGVYTDTQYF	TGCGCCAGCAGCTTAGACGGAGTCTACACAGATACGCAGTATTTT
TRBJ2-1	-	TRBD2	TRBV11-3	CASSNVAGVEQFF	TGTGCCAGCAGCAACGTAGCGGGGGTAGAGCAGTTCTTC
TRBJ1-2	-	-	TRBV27	CASKGGAYGYTF	TGTGCCAGTAAAGGCGGGGCCTATGGCTACACCTTC
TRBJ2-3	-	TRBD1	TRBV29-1	CSVGTGAGTDTQYF	TGCAGCGTGGGGACAGGGGCTGGCACAGATACGCAGTATTTT
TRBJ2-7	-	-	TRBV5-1	CASSLTGPGYEQYF	TGCGCCAGCAGCTTGACAGGGCCCGGATACGAGCAGTACTTC
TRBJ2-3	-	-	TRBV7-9	CASSSRTGRTDTQYF	TGTGCCAGCAGCTCAAGGACTGGGAGAACAGATACGCAGTATTTT
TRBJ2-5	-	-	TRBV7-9	CASSSQQQISQETQYF	TGTGCCAGCAGCTCACAACAACAGATTTCACAAGAGACCCAGTACTTC
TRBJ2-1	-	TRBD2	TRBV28	CASSPGLAGGPDNEQFF	TGTGCCAGCAGTCCCGGACTAGCGGGGGGCCCGGACAATGAGCAGTTCTTC
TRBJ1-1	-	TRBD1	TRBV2	CASSETGQSYTEAFF	TGTGCCAGCAGTGAAACGGGACAGAGCTACACTGAAGCTTTCTTT
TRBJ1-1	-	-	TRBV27	CASSPHRANTEAFF	TGTGCCAGCAGTCCCCACAGGGCGAACACTGAAGCTTTCTTT
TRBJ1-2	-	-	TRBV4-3	CASSLNRDHYGYTF	TGCGCCAGCAGCTTAAACAGGGATCACTATGGCTACACCTTC
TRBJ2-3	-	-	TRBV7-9	CASSSTRTQVDTQYF	TGTGCCAGCAGCAGTACTAGAACCCAGGTTGATACGCAGTATTTT
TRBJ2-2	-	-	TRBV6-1	CATPARATIGELFF	TGTGCGACTCCAGCCCGCGCTACGATCGGGGAGCTGTTTTTT
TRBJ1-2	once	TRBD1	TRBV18	CASSPGQAPLRGYTF	TGTGCCAGCTCACCGGGACAGGCGCCCTTACGCGGCTACACCTTC
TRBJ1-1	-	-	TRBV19	CASSTSGRGAEAFF	TGTGCCAGTAGTACCTCCGGGAGGGGCGCTGAAGCTTTCTTT
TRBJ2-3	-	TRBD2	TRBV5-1	CASSPGLANTDTQYF	TGCGCCAGCAGCCCGGGACTAGCAAACACAGATACGCAGTATTTT
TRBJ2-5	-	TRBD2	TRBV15	CATSRGLAGLQETQYF	TGTGCCACCAGCAGAGGACTAGCGGGGCTACAAGAGACCCAGTACTTC
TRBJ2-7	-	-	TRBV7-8	CASSLESRGGKYF	TGTGCCAGCAGCTTAGAGAGTAGGGGGGGAAAGTACTTC
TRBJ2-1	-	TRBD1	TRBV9	CASSETGGAYNEQFF	TGTGCCAGCAGCGAGACAGGGGGGGCTTACAATGAGCAGTTCTTC
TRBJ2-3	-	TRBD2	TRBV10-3	CAIRGSGGAGPDTQYF	TGTGCCATCAGAGGCTCGGGAGGGGCGGGCCCAGATACGCAGTATTTT
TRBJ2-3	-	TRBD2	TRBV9	CASIIPGLAAVHTEPPSTDTQYF	TGTGCCAGCATAATTCCGGGACTAGCGGCGGTACATACCGAGCCCCCTAGCACAGATACGCAGTATTTT
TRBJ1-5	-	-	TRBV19	CASSQRGGVGQPQHF	TGTGCCAGTAGCCAAAGGGGGGGCGTAGGTCAGCCCCAGCATTTT
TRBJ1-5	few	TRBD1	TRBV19	CASSVNRDRNQPQHF	TGTGCCAGTAGTGTCAATCGGGACAGAAATCAGCCCCAGCATTTT
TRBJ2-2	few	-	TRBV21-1	CATRLWAANTGELFF	TGTGCCACCCGTTTGTGGGCCGCGAACACCGGGGAGCTGTTTTTT
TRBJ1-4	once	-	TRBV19	CASAVAGPNEKLFF	TGTGCCAGCGCCGTGGCAGGGCCTAATGAAAAACTGTTTTTT
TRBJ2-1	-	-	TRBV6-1	CASSEITADEQFF	TGTGCCAGCAGTGAAATAACAGCTGATGAGCAGTTCTTC
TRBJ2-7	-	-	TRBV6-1	CASSASRLSSYEQYF	TGTGCCAGCAGTGCCTCGCGGTTAAGCTCCTACGAGCAGTACTTC
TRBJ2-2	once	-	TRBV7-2	CASSPQGLAANTGELFF	TGTGCCAGCAGCCCCCAGGGGCTAGCGGCGAACACCGGGGAGCTGTTTTTT
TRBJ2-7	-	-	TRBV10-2	CASGSDRSYEQYF	TGCGCCAGCGGAAGTGACAGATCCTACGAGCAGTACTTC
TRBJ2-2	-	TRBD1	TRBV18	CASSVTGPGELFF	TGTGCCAGCTCAGTGACAGGGCCCGGGGAGCTGTTTTTT
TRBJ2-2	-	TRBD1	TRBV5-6	CASGNLGQGVGDTGELFF	TGTGCCAGCGGCAACTTGGGGCAGGGGGTAGGGGACACCGGGGAGCTGTTTTTT
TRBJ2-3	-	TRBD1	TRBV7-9	CASSLGDRGGADTQYF	TGTGCCAGCAGCCTTGGGGACAGGGGAGGCGCAGATACGCAGTATTTT
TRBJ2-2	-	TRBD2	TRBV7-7	CAIGGSTNTGELFF	TGTGCTATCGGGGGGTCTACGAACACCGGGGAGCTGTTTTTT